The TCR beta chain under discussion was sequenced for a study of blood T cell repertoires in COVID-19. Across the study: Acute-phase and convalescent COVID-19 samples originated in the United States, Italy and Spain. PBMCs, B-cell-depleted T cells, or T cells were the source of the cDNA or gDNA that made up the material.

This clone was counted a single time. The germline V gene encodes CDR1 SGHAT and CDR2 FQNNGV. V shed 4 bases and J shed 3 bases, with 7 bases lying between them. The CDR3 has 12 residues. Original analysis: Amplification from reference gene primers served as the basis for estimated nucleated cell counts. Generated by immunoSEQ multiplex PCR, the TCRdb table keeps only in-frame clones and is missing some. The D gene and trimming were derived from the DNA, and the V and J assignments and clone size from that table. The sample contains about 260,000 clones, approximately 91% of which appear only once. Sequenced material: peripheral blood. V is TRBV11-2 and J is TRBJ2-7, with D perhaps TRBD1 (5 bases). This clonotype was obtained from a person under 30 with COVID-19, enrolled during active disease. The CDR3 region has the DNA TGTGCCAGCAGCTGGCAGGGCTACGAGCAGTACTTC. As protein: CASSWQGYEQYF. Together with reference TRBV11-2 and TRBJ2-7, the CDR3 gives the full variable domain: EAGVAQSPRYKIIEKRQSVAFWCNPISGHATLYWYQQILGQGPKLLIQFQNNGVVDDSQLPKDRFSAERLKGVDSTLKIQPAKLEDSAVYLCASSWQGYEQYFGPGTRLTVT.